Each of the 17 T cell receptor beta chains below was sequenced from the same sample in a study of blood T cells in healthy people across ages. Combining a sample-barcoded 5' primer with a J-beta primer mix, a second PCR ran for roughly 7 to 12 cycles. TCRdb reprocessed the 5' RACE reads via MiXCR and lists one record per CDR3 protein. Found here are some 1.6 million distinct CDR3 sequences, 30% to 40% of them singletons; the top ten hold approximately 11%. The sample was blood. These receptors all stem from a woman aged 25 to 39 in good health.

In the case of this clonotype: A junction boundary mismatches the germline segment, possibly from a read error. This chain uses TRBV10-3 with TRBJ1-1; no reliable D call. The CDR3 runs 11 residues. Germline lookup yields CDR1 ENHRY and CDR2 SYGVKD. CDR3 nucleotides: TGTGCCACCAGTGGTGTGACTGAAGCTTTCTTT. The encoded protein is CATSGVTEAFF.

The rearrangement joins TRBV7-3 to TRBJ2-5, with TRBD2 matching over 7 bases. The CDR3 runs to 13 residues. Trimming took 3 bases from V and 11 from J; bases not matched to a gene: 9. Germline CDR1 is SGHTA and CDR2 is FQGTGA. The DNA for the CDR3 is TGTGCCAGCAGCTTGGTGGTCGCGGGGGAGCAGTACTTC. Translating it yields CASSLVVAGEQYF. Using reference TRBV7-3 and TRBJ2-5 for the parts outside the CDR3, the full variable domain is GAGVSQTPSNKVTEKGKYVELRCDPISGHTALYWYRQSLGQGPEFLIYFQGTGAADDSGLPNDRFFAVRPEGSVSTLKIQRTERGDSAVYLCASSLVVAGEQYFGPGTRLLVL.

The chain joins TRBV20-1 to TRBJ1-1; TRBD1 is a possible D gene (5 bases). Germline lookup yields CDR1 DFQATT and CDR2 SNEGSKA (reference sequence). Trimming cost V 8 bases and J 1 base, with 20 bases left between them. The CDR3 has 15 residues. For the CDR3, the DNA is TGCAGTACCACCGAGGCGGACACTACGAACACTGAAGCTTTCTTT. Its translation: CSTTEADTTNTEAFF.

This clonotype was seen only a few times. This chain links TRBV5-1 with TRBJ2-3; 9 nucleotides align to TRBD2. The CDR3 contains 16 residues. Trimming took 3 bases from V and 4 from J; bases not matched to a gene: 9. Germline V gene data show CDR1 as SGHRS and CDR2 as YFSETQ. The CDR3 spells CASSSILTSGSDTQYF. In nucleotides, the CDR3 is TGCGCCAGCAGCTCCATATTGACTAGCGGCTCAGATACGCAGTATTTT.

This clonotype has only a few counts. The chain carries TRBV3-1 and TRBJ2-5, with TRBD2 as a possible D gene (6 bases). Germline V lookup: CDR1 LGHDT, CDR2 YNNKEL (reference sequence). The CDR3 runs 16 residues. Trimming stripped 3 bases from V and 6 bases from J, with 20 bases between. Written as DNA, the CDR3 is TGTGCCAGCAGCCACCTCCAAAGAGACGGCGGGAAGACCCAGTACTTC. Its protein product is CASSHLQRDGGKTQYF.

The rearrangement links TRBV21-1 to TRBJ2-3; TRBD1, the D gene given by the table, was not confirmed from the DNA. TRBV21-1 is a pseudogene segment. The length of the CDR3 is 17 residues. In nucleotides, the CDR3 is TGTGCCAGCAGCGGCGGGGCTCCTGAGTTTTGCACAGATACGCAGTATTTT. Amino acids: CASSGGAPEFCTDTQYF.

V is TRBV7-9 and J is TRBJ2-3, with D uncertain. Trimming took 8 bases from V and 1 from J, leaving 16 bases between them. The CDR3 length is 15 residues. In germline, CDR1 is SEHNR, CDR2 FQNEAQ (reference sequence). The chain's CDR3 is CASREESEGTDTQYF. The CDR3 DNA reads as TGTGCCAGCCGAGAGGAAAGCGAAGGCACAGATACGCAGTATTTT.

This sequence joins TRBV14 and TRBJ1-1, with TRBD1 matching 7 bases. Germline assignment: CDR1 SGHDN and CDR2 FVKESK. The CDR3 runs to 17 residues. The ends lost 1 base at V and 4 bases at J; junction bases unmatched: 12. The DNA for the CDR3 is TGTGCCAGCAGCCAAGGTCTCTCCAGGGGGGGTGGCACTGAAGCTTTCTTT. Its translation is CASSQGLSRGGGTEAFF. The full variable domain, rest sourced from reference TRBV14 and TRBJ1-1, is EAGVTQFPSHSVIEKGQTVTLRCDPISGHDNLYWYRRVMGKEIKFLLHFVKESKQDESGMPNNRFLAERTGGTYSTLKVQPAELEDSGVYFCASSQGLSRGGGTEAFFGQGTRLTVV.

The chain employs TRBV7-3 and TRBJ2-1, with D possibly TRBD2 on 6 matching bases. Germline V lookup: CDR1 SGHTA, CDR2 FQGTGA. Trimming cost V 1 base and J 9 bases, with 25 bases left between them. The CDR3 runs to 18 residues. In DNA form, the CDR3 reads TGTGCCAGCAGCTTAAAGCCAATACTAGCCTCGGAGGTAGCTGAGCAGTTCTTC. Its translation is CASSLKPILASEVAEQFF.

The DNA for the CDR3 is TGTGCCAGCAGCCATCCCGGGACAGGGGACCGCTACGAGCAGTACTTC. This encodes CASSHPGTGDRYEQYF. The chain combines TRBV3-1 with TRBJ2-7; 10 nucleotides match TRBD1. The ends lost 3 bases at V and 3 bases at J; junction bases unmatched: 8. Germline V CDR1 and CDR2: LGHDT, YNNKEL (reference sequence). The CDR3 is made up of 16 amino acids.

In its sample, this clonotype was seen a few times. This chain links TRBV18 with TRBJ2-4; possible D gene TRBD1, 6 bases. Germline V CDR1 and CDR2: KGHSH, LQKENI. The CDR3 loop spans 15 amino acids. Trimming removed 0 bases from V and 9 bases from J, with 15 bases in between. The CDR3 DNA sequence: TGTGCCAGCTCACCACCTGGACAGCTTATGGGCATTCAGTACTTC. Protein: CASSPPGQLMGIQYF.

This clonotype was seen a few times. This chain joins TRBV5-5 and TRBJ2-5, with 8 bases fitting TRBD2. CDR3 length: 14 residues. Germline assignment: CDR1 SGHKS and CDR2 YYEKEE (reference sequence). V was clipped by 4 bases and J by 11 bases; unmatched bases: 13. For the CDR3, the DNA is TGTGCCAGCAGCCAACGGGGGGGGTTTTATGAGCAGTACTTC. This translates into CASSQRGGFYEQYF.

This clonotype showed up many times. The CDR3 reads CASSSSTGYEQYF. The CDR3 bases are TGTGCCAGCAGCTCGTCGACGGGCTACGAGCAGTACTTC. This chain uses TRBV7-3 with TRBJ2-7; no reliable D call. V shed 4 bases and J shed 3 bases, with 10 bases lying between them. Germline CDR1 reads SGHTA; CDR2 reads FQGTGA. There are 13 residues in the CDR3. Together with reference TRBV7-3 and TRBJ2-7, the CDR3 gives the full variable domain: GAGVSQTPSNKVTEKGKYVELRCDPISGHTALYWYRQSLGQGPEFLIYFQGTGAADDSGLPNDRFFAVRPEGSVSTLKIQRTERGDSAVYLCASSSSTGYEQYFGPGTRLTVT.

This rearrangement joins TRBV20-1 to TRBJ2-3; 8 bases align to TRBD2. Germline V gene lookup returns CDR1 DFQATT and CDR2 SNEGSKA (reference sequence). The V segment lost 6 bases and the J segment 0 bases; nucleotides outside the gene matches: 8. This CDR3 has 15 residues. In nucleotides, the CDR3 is TGCAGTGCCGACGCCACTAGCGGAAGCACAGATACGCAGTATTTT. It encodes CSADATSGSTDTQYF.

DNA for the CDR3: TGTGCCACCAGTGATTTTTCCCCAGTGTCGAATGAGCAGTTCTTC. This encodes CATSDFSPVSNEQFF. The rearrangement joins TRBV24-1 to TRBJ2-1; D is unclear. Germline V lookup: CDR1 KGHDR, CDR2 SFDVKD. The V end was cut by 1 base, the J end by 7 bases, with 13 bases between. The CDR3 spans 15 residues.

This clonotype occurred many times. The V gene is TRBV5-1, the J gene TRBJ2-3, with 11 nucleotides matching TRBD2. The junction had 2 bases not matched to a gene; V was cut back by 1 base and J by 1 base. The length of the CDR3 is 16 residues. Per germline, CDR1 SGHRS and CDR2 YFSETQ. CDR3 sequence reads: CASSLLTSGGTDTQYF. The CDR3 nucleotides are TGCGCCAGCAGCTTGCTGACTAGCGGGGGCACAGATACGCAGTATTTT. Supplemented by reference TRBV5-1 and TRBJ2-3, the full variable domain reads KAGVTQTPRYLIKTRGQQVTLSCSPISGHRSVSWYQQTPGQGLQFLFEYFSETQRNKGNFPGRFSGRQFSNSRSEMNVSTLELGDSALYLCASSLLTSGGTDTQYFGPGTRLTVL.

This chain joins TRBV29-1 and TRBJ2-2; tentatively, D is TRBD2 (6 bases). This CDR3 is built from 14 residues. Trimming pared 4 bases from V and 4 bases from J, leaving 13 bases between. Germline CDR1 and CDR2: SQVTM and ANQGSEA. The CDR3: CSVVPGETTGELFF. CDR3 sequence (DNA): TGCAGCGTTGTCCCGGGAGAGACCACCGGGGAGCTGTTTTTT.